The 31 T cell receptor beta chains in this list originate from one sample, sequenced in a study of regulatory T cells in long-lasting Graves disease. Time point noted: newly diagnosed GD, antithyroid drugs for less than 3 months. PBMC RNA served as the TCR library source. Building of the TCR beta libraries involved iRepertoire HTBI primers and Arm-PCR of CDR3 regions. TCRdb called the multiplex PCR reads again in MiXCR, with one record for every CDR3 protein. The sample lists a few hundred thousand distinct CDR3 sequences, 15% to 20% occurring once. This sample was shared with a second study, whose subject was T cells in Graves' hyperthyroidism and ophthalmopathy.

The starting material was peripheral blood mononuclear cells (PBMCs), obtained at new diagnosis, from a patient treated with antithyroid drugs. These receptors were collected from a man in his forties or fifties with Graves disease.

This clonotype was recorded many times. The genes are TRBV20-1 and TRBJ2-5; 9 bases are a match to TRBD2. Germline V gene lookup returns CDR1 DFQATT and CDR2 SNEGSKA (reference sequence). The CDR3 has 13 residues. Trimming at V came to 7 bases and at J to 5 bases, leaving 8 bases not matched to a gene. CDR3 bases: TGCAGTGTCCCGGGACTAGCCAAGGAGACCCAGTACTTC. Its protein product is CSVPGLAKETQYF.

This chain joins TRBV19 and TRBJ2-2, with D unclear. Per the germline V gene, CDR1 is LNHDA and CDR2 is SQIVND (reference sequence). The CDR3 consists of 15 residues. Trimming stripped 1 base from V and 7 bases from J, with 13 bases between. In nucleotides, the CDR3 is TGTGCCAGTAGTATAGGACCCGGCCCTGGCGGGGAGCTGTTTTTT. Amino acid sequence: CASSIGPGPGGELFF.

This clonotype was found many times. The rearrangement joins TRBV9 to TRBJ1-1; 7 bases agree with TRBD1. J lost 0 bases, V lost 0 bases, and 11 bases had no gene match. There are 18 residues in the CDR3. Germline V gives CDR1 SGDLS, CDR2 YYNGEE. For the CDR3, the DNA is TGTGCCAGCAGCGTAGGAGGGGTAACAGGGGTGTTGAACACTGAAGCTTTCTTT. Residues: CASSVGGVTGVLNTEAFF. Based on the CDR3 plus reference TRBV9 and TRBJ1-1, the full variable domain is DSGVTQTPKHLITATGQRVTLRCSPRSGDLSVYWYQQSLDQGLQFLIQYYNGEERAKGNILERFSAQQFPDLHSELNLSSLELGDSALYFCASSVGGVTGVLNTEAFFGQGTRLTVV.

This clonotype was recorded at least ten times. This chain joins TRBV3-1 and TRBJ2-3; D perhaps matches TRBD1 (5 bases). Germline loops: CDR1 LGHDT, CDR2 YNNKEL (reference sequence). With 0 bases removed from V and 7 bases from J, the gap between germline ends came to 11 bases. This CDR3 has 14 residues. The CDR3 reads CASSQDWGSYTQYF. CDR3 bases: TGTGCCAGCAGCCAAGATTGGGGCTCATATACGCAGTATTTT.

V and J are TRBV5-8 and TRBJ2-5; D is perhaps TRBD2 (6 bases). Between the trimmed V and J ends, which lost 2 bases and 1 base, there was a span of 9 bases. The CDR3 covers 14 residues. The germline V gene encodes CDR1 SGHTS and CDR2 YDEGEE. This CDR3 reads CASSFTSPQETQYF. The CDR3 DNA reads as TGTGCCAGCAGCTTCACTAGCCCCCAAGAGACCCAGTACTTC.

This chain uses TRBV15 with TRBJ1-5, with D unclear. Trimming removed 0 bases from V and 0 bases from J, with 18 bases in between. This CDR3 region has 19 residues. The germline V gene has CDR1 LNHNV and CDR2 YYDKDF (reference sequence). CDR3 loop: CATSRDDTFADYSNQPQHF. DNA for the CDR3: TGTGCCACCAGCAGAGACGACACCTTCGCAGATTATAGCAATCAGCCCCAGCATTTT. Filled out from reference TRBV15 and TRBJ1-5, the complete variable domain reads DAMVIQNPRYQVTQFGKPVTLSCSQTLNHNVMYWYQQKSSQAPKLLFHYYDKDFNNEADTPDNFQSRRPNTSFCFLDIRSPGLGDTAMYLCATSRDDTFADYSNQPQHFGDGTRLSIL.

This clonotype was picked up many times. The chain combines TRBV11-2 with TRBJ2-4; D is perhaps TRBD1 (5 bases). The CDR3 covers 16 residues. Trimming cost V 1 base and J 1 base, with 11 bases left between them. In germline, CDR1 is SGHAT, CDR2 FQNNGV. This chain's CDR3 is CASSLAAGRAKNIQYF. DNA for the CDR3: TGTGCCAGCAGCTTAGCCGCAGGGCGGGCCAAAAACATTCAGTACTTC.

The chain carries TRBV27 and TRBJ2-6, with no clear D. The CDR3 spans 16 residues. Trimming shortened V by 4 bases and J by 0 bases, and 10 bases separated the two germline ends. Germline values: CDR1 MNHEY, CDR2 SMNVEV (reference sequence). As DNA, the CDR3 is TGTGCCAGCAGTTCCCCCAGCTACTCTGGGGCCAACGTCCTGACTTTC. It encodes CASSSPSYSGANVLTF.

Comments on this clonotype: This may arise from a read error, as a much more abundant clone is one base away. The CDR3 DNA follows: TGTGCCAGCAGCTTAGGGTCAGCCTACGAGCAGTACTTC. Its translation is CASSLGSAYEQYF. The chain joins TRBV7-9 to TRBJ2-7; D is unresolved. Germline CDR1 reads SEHNR; CDR2 reads FQNEAQ (reference sequence). With 1 base removed from V and 2 bases from J, the gap between germline ends came to 6 bases. There are 13 residues in the CDR3.

This clonotype was counted many times. The chain uses TRBV4-1 and TRBJ1-6; unclear D gene. Trimming pared 0 bases from V and 15 bases from J, leaving 12 bases between. Germline CDR1 MGHRA, CDR2 YSYEKL. This CDR3 is built from 13 residues. This CDR3 reads CASSQDRDHHLHF. DNA of the CDR3: TGCGCCAGCAGCCAAGATAGGGATCATCACCTCCACTTT.

This rearrangement joins TRBV27 to TRBJ1-2, with D hard to call. Germline lookup yields CDR1 MNHEY and CDR2 SMNVEV (reference sequence). V gave up 2 bases and J gave up 8 bases, with 15 bases separating them. This CDR3 is built from 14 residues. The CDR3 sequence is CASSLNRAGGGYTF. CDR3 sequence (DNA): TGTGCCAGCAGTTTAAATCGGGCAGGAGGGGGCTACACCTTC.

This clonotype was seen many times. The J gene is TRBJ2-5, the V gene TRBV2; 8 positions match TRBD1. The CDR3 runs 15 residues. J lost 5 bases, V lost 0 bases, and 5 bases had no gene match. Germline lookup yields CDR1 SNHLY and CDR2 FYNNEI. This CDR3 reads CASSEAPRGRETQYF. DNA of the CDR3: TGTGCCAGCAGTGAAGCCCCCAGGGGGCGGGAGACCCAGTACTTC.

This clonotype was seen ten or more times. This chain uses TRBV5-1 with TRBJ2-7, with 9 bases identical to TRBD1. With 4 bases clipped from V and 3 bases from J, the junction kept 8 bases outside the gene matches. The CDR3 contains 15 residues. Germline lookup yields CDR1 SGHRS and CDR2 YFSETQ. The CDR3 nucleotides read TGCGCCAGCAGCCCGACCCCGGGACAGGGCTACGAGCAGTACTTC. Translation: CASSPTPGQGYEQYF.

The V and J genes are TRBV19 and TRBJ2-2; TRBD1 aligns across 8 bases. The length of the CDR3 is 16 residues. Germline V gene data show CDR1 as LNHDA and CDR2 as SQIVND (reference sequence). J was trimmed by 4 bases and V by 7 bases; bases with no gene match: 11. CDR3 coding DNA: TGTGCCAGTACCCAGTGGGCAGGGGGCCCCACCGGGGAGCTGTTTTTT. Its protein is CASTQWAGGPTGELFF.

This clonotype appeared many times. The rearrangement joins TRBV6-9 to TRBJ2-1; a weak D match, TRBD1 (6 bases). CDR3 size: 16 residues. Trimming shortened V by 4 bases and J by 2 bases, and 15 bases separated the two germline ends. The germline V gene encodes CDR1 MNHGY and CDR2 SVAAGI. The CDR3 DNA sequence: TGTGCCAGCAGTTCTTTGCGAGGGGGAGCCTACAATGAGCAGTTCTTC. Translated: CASSSLRGGAYNEQFF.

The chain has TRBV24-1 and TRBJ2-4, with D perhaps matching TRBD2 (6 bases). Germline V gene data show CDR1 as KGHDR and CDR2 as SFDVKD. V dropped 4 bases and J dropped 6 bases, with 12 bases sitting between them. The CDR3 runs to 14 residues. The CDR3 DNA is TGTGCCACCAGTGACGGCGGGGTTGGAAACATTCAGTACTTC. Its translation is CATSDGGVGNIQYF.

The chain employs TRBV5-6 and TRBJ1-1; TRBD1 matches 7 bases. The V gene end was trimmed by 4 bases and the J gene end by 7 bases; junction bases not matched to a gene: 10. This CDR3 has 14 residues. CDR1 is SGHDT, CDR2 YYEEEE, per germline. CDR3 sequence reads: CASSQTGAVREAFF. The CDR3 DNA reads as TGTGCCAGCAGCCAAACAGGGGCGGTACGTGAAGCTTTCTTT.

This clonotype was counted only a few times. V gene TRBV4-2 combines with J gene TRBJ2-2; 10 bases map to TRBD2. CDR3 length: 15 residues. The V segment lost 2 bases and the J segment 4 bases; nucleotides outside the gene matches: 1. Germline-derived CDR1 and CDR2 are LGHNA and YNFKEQ. The CDR3 reads CASSQRLAGTGELFF. The DNA for the CDR3 is TGTGCCAGCAGCCAAAGACTAGCGGGCACCGGGGAGCTGTTTTTT.

In its sample, this clonotype was seen a few times. J is TRBJ1-2 and V is TRBV2, with TRBD1 matching 9 bases. The V gene end was trimmed by 7 bases and the J gene end by 4 bases; junction bases not matched to a gene: 4. Germline lookup yields CDR1 SNHLY and CDR2 FYNNEI. The CDR3 contains 13 residues. The DNA of the CDR3 is TGTGCCAGCACCGGGACAGGGCCCTATGGCTACACCTTC. Amino acids: CASTGTGPYGYTF.

The chain combines TRBV11-2 with TRBJ1-1; D unclear. Per germline, CDR1 SGHAT and CDR2 FQNNGV. The length of the CDR3 is 13 residues. Deletions cut 0 bases from V and 8 bases from J, with 10 bases between. CDR3 bases: TGTGCCAGCAGCTTAGATCTGTCTCTAGAAGCTTTCTTT. Amino acids: CASSLDLSLEAFF.

A note on this clonotype: A far larger clone is off by one base, so a read error is likely. The chain is built from TRBV20-1 and TRBJ2-1; D is unresolved. The DNA matches TRBJ2-5 better at its end, which makes the J call doubtful. The CDR3 spans 13 residues. Germline CDR1 is DFQATT and CDR2 is SNEGSKA (reference sequence). The CDR3 DNA reads as TGCAGTGCTCCAGATCGGACCCCGGAGACCCAGTACTTC. Translation gives CSAPDRTPETQYF.

This clonotype was seen repeatedly, ten times or more. The rearrangement links TRBV5-1 to TRBJ2-5; 7 positions agree with TRBD1. The V gene end was trimmed by 4 bases and the J gene end by 4 bases; junction bases not matched to a gene: 7. This CDR3 has 14 amino acids. Germline CDR1 is SGHRS and CDR2 is YFSETQ. The CDR3 sequence: CASSNDRVGETQYF. The CDR3, as DNA: TGCGCCAGCAGCAATGACAGGGTTGGAGAGACCCAGTACTTC.

This clonotype was counted only a few times. This sequence joins TRBV5-4 and TRBJ2-5; D tentatively reads TRBD1 or TRBD2 (6 bases each). This CDR3 comprises 16 residues. Per the germline V gene, CDR1 is SGHNT and CDR2 is YYREEE (reference sequence). V lost 2 bases, J lost 5 bases, and 19 bases lay in between. CDR3 nucleotides: TGTGCCAGCAGCTTCCTCGGAGGGGGGCGTGCGGAGACCCAGTACTTC. Translation: CASSFLGGGRAETQYF.

This clonotype was seen ten or more times. The V gene is TRBV5-1, the J gene TRBJ2-3; D is perhaps TRBD2 (6 bases). Trimming cost V 1 base and J 5 bases, with 14 bases left between them. Germline assignment: CDR1 SGHRS and CDR2 YFSETQ. This CDR3 comprises 15 residues. The CDR3 spells CASSLIPGVEDTQYF. The CDR3 DNA sequence: TGCGCCAGCAGCTTGATTCCGGGGGTCGAAGATACGCAGTATTTT.

This clonotype appeared a few times. The chain recombines TRBV12-3 or TRBV12-4 with TRBJ1-2; 7 bases map to TRBD1. This CDR3 has 15 amino acids. V gave up 0 bases and J gave up 4 bases; unmatched junction bases: 5. In DNA form, the CDR3 reads TGTGCCAGCAGTTTAGCGACAGGGAGGGCCTATGGCTACACCTTC. It codes for CASSLATGRAYGYTF.

This clonotype was observed a few times. The chain couples TRBV10-2 to TRBJ2-7; D possibly corresponds to TRBD2 (6 bases). The CDR3 sequence is 14 residues long. In germline, CDR1 is WSHSY, CDR2 SAAADI. With 3 bases removed from V and 2 bases from J, the gap between germline ends came to 11 bases. DNA of the CDR3: TGCGCCAGCAGTGACCCGGGAGAAACCTACGAGCAGTACTTC. Translation: CASSDPGETYEQYF.

The V call is TRBV2, the J call TRBJ1-1, with D maybe TRBD1 (6 bases). Trimming stripped 7 bases from V and 0 bases from J, with 15 bases between. Per germline, CDR1 SNHLY and CDR2 FYNNEI. The CDR3 loop spans 15 amino acids. The DNA of the CDR3 is TGTGCCAGCAAATCGCAGGGGAGGATGAACACTGAAGCTTTCTTT. Its protein is CASKSQGRMNTEAFF.

This clonotype occurred many times. The J gene is TRBJ2-3, the V gene TRBV3-1; 9 bases map to TRBD1. The CDR3 extends over 18 amino acids. Germline CDR1 reads LGHDT; CDR2 reads YNNKEL (reference sequence). V was pared by 0 bases and J by 0 bases, with 7 bases of the junction left unmatched. CDR3 protein: CASSQDAPGTGSTDTQYF. CDR3 DNA: TGTGCCAGCAGCCAAGATGCCCCCGGGACAGGGAGCACAGATACGCAGTATTTT.

Points on this clonotype: Given a far larger clone just one base away, this is likely a sequencing read error. This chain joins TRBV27 and TRBJ2-3, with 10 bases aligning to TRBD2. CDR1 is MNHEY and CDR2 is SMNVEV in the germline V gene (reference sequence). This CDR3 is built from 14 residues. CDR3 amino acids: CVSSSSGGADTQYF. The CDR3 DNA follows: TGTGTCAGCAGCTCGAGCGGGGGGGCGGATACGCAGTATTTT.

CDR3 coding DNA: TGTGCCAGCAGCCCCCGGGATGTATACAATGAGCAGTTCTTC. Translated: CASSPRDVYNEQFF. This chain links TRBV7-9 with TRBJ2-1, with a tentative D call TRBD2 (5 bases). Germline CDR1 and CDR2: SEHNR and FQNEAQ (reference sequence). The length of the CDR3 is 14 residues. The germline V and J ends were trimmed by 5 bases and 4 bases, with 12 bases remaining between them.

This clonotype was seen repeatedly, ten times or more. The V gene is TRBV3-1, the J gene TRBJ2-5, with 9 bases aligning to TRBD2. Germline lookup yields CDR1 LGHDT and CDR2 YNNKEL (reference sequence). Germline trimming cut 2 bases from V and 4 bases from J; bases unmatched to any gene: 5. This CDR3 comprises 15 residues. The CDR3 sequence: CASSQRGGAGETQYF. The CDR3 DNA sequence: TGTGCCAGCAGCCAACGCGGGGGGGCCGGAGAGACCCAGTACTTC.